The TCR beta chain described here comes from a study of graft-versus-host responses after intestinal transplantation. Study-level background: In this cohort, recipients had multivisceral, liver-intestinal, or isolated intestinal transplants. Among the recipients, all got anti-thymocyte globulin induction and then tacrolimus and steroids for 2 to 3 years.

Study-wide points: GvH clones occurred in recipient marrow; some first appeared in ileum or blood. Researchers found peak circulating GvH clone levels linked to early post-transplant HvG declines.

This clone is a singleton in its sample. What it binds is not known. The germline V gene has CDR1 SEHNR and CDR2 FQNEAQ (reference sequence). The CDR3 contains 17 residues. V was pared by 5 bases and J by 0 bases, with 17 bases between. Sequencing was performed with immunoSEQ multiplex PCR; in TCRdb, only in-frame clones are kept and a portion is missing. The sample shows around 100,000 clones, more than 85% of them seen only once. Sequenced material: unstimulated CD4+ T cells sorted from spleen or lymph node cells, taken before transplant. This clonotype originated in a human donor who was the organ donor for an intestinal transplant. This chain uses TRBV7-9 with TRBJ1-3, with a weak D call TRBD1 (5 bases). The CDR3 DNA is TGTGCCAGCAGCCAGTGGGGGAATGAGATCTCTGGAAACACCATATATTTT. This encodes CASSQWGNEISGNTIYF.